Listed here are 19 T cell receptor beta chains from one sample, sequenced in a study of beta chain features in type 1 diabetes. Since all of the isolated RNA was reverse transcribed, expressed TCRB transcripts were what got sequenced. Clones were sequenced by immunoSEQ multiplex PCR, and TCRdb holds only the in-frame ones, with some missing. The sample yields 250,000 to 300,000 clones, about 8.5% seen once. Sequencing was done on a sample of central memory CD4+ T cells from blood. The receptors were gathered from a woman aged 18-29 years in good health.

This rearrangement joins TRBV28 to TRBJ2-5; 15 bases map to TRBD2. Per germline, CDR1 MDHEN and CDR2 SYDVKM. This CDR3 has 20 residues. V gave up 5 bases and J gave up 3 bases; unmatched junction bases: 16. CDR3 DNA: TGTGCCAGCAGTCCCCCTTTGGGGACTAGCGGGGGGCGGGGGAAAGAGACCCAGTACTTC. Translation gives CASSPPLGTSGGRGKETQYF.

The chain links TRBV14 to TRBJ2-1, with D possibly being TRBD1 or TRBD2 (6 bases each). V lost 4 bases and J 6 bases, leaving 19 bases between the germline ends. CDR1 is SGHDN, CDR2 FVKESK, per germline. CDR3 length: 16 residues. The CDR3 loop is CASSRLGLGGGNEQFF. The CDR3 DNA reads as TGTGCCAGCAGCCGCCTTGGATTAGGAGGGGGCAATGAGCAGTTCTTC.

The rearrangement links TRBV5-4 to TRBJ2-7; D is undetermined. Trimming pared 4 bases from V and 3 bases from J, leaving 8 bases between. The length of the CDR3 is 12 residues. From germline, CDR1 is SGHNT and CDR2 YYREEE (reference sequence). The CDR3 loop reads CASSRDGYEQYF. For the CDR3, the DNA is TGTGCCAGCAGCCGAGACGGCTACGAGCAGTACTTC.

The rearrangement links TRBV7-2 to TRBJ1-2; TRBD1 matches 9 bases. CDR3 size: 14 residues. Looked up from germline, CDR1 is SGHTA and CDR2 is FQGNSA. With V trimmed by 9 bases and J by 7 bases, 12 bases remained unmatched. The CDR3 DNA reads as TGTGCCAGTCAAAATCAACAGGGGGCTGGTGGCTACACCTTC. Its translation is CASQNQQGAGGYTF. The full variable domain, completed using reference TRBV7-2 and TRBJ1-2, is GAGVSQSPSNKVTEKGKDVELRCDPISGHTALYWYRQSLGQGLEFLIYFQGNSAPDKSGLPSDRFSAERTGGSVSTLTIQRTQQEDSAVYLCASQNQQGAGGYTFGSGTRLTVV.

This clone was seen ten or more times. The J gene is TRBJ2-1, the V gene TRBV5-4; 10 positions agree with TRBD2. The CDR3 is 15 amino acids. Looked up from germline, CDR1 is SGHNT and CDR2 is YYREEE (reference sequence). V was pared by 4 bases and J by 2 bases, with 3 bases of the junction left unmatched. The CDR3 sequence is CASSRAGGPYNEQFF. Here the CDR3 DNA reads TGTGCCAGCAGCCGAGCGGGGGGGCCCTACAATGAGCAGTTCTTC.

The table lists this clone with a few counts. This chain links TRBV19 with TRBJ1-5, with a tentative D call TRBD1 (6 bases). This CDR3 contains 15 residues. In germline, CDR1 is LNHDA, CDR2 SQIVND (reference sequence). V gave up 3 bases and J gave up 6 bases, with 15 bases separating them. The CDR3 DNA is TGTGCCAGTAGTATGAGAGGGGGGGGCGTTCAGCCCCAGCATTTT. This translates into CASSMRGGGVQPQHF.

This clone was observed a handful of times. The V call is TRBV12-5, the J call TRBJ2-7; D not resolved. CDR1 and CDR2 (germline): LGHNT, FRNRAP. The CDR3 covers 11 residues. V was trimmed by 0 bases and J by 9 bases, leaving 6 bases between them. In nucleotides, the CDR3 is TGTGCTAGTGGTTTGGTGGACGCGCAGTACTTC. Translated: CASGLVDAQYF.

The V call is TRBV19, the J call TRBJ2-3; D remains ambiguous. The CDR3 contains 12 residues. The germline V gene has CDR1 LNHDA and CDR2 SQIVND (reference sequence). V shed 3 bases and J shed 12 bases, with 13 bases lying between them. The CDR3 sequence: CASSITSQVQYF. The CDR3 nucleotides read TGTGCCAGTAGTATTACGTCACAAGTACAGTATTTT.

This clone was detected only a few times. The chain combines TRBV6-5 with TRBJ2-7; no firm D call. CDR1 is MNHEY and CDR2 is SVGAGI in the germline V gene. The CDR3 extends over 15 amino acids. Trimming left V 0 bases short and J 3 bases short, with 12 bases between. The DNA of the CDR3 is TGTGCCAGCAGTTACTCCGGTGTTGGGGTCTACGAGCAGTACTTC. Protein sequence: CASSYSGVGVYEQYF.

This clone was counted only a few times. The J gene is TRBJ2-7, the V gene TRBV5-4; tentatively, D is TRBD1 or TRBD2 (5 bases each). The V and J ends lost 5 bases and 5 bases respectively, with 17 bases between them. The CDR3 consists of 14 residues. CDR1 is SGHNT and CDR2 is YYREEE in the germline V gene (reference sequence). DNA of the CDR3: TGTGCCAGCAGTACCCGGGACCTCGCTCACGAGCAGTACTTC. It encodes CASSTRDLAHEQYF. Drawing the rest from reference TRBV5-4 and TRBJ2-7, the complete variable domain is ETGVTQSPTHLIKTRGQQVTLRCSSQSGHNTVSWYQQALGQGPQFIFQYYREEENGRGNFPPRFSGLQFPNYSSELNVNALELDDSALYLCASSTRDLAHEQYFGPGTRLTVT.

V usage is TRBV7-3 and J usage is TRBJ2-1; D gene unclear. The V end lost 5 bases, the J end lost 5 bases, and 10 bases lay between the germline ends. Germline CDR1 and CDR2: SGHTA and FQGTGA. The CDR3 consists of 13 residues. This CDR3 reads CASSPVPDNEQFF. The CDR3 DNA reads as TGTGCCAGCAGCCCCGTCCCGGACAATGAGCAGTTCTTC.

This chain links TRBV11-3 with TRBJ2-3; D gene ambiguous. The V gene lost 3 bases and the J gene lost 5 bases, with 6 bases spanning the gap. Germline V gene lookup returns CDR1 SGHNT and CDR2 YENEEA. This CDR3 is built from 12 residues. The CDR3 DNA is TGTGCCAGCAGCTTTAGTGGAGATACGCAGTATTTT. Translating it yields CASSFSGDTQYF.

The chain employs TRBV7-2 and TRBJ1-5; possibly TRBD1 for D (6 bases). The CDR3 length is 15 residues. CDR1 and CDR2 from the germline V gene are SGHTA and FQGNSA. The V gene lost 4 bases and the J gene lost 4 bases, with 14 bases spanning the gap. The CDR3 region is CASSYGGQPNQPQHF. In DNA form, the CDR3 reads TGTGCCAGCAGCTACGGGGGACAACCTAATCAGCCCCAGCATTTT.

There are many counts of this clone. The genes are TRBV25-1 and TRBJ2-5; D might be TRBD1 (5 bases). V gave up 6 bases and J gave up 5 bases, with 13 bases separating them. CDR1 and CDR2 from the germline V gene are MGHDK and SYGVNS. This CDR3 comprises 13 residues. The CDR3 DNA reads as TGTGCCAGCAGCGAAGACGCAGGGGAGACCCAGTACTTC. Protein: CASSEDAGETQYF.

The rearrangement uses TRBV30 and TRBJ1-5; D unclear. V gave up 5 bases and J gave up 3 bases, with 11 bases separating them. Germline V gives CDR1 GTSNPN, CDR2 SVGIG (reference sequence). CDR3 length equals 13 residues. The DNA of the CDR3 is TGTGCCTGGGAGACCGGTTTCAATCAGCCCCAGCATTTT. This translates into CAWETGFNQPQHF.

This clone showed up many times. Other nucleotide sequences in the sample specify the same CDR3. CDR3 in amino acids: CASSRSYEQYF. The CDR3 DNA is TGTGCCAGCAGTCGGTCCTACGAGCAGTACTTC. The chain has TRBV7-2 and TRBJ2-7; D gene uncertain. Germline V CDR1 and CDR2: SGHTA, FQGNSA. With 6 bases removed from V and 1 base from J, the gap between germline ends came to 4 bases. CDR3 length: 11 amino acids.

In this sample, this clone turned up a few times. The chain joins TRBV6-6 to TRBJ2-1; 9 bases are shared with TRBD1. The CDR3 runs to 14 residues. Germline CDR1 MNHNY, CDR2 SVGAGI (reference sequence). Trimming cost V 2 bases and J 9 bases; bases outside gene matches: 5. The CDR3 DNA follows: TGTGCCAGCAGTTACGGGACAGGGCGTGGTGAGCAGTTCTTC. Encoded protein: CASSYGTGRGEQFF.

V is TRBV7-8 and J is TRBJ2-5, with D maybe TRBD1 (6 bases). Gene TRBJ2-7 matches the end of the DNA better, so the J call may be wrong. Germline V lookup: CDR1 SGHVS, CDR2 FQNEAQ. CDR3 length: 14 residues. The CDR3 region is CASSEDTGRHEQYF. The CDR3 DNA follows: TGTGCCAGCAGCGAGGACACAGGGCGACACGAGCAGTACTTC.

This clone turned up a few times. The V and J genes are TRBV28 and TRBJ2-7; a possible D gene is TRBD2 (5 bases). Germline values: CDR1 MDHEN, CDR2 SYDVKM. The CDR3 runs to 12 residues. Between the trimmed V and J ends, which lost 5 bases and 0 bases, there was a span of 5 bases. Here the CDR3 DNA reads TGTGCCAGCAGTCGGGACTCCTACGAGCAGTACGTC. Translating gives CASSRDSYEQYV.